This passage covers 2 T cell receptor beta chains from one sample sequenced in a study of cytomegalovirus exposure and HLA in healthy donors. The assay was immunoSEQ multiplex PCR, and TCRdb's table has in-frame clones only and misses some. The sample has 160,000 or so clones; about nine tenths are singletons. The specimen was PBMCs. The origin of the receptors is a man aged 18 to 29 in good health and CMV-seropositive.

V usage is TRBV20-1 and J usage is TRBJ1-1, with D maybe TRBD1 (5 bases). The germline V gene encodes CDR1 DFQATT and CDR2 SNEGSKA (reference sequence). The CDR3 is made up of 10 amino acids. For the CDR3, the DNA is TGCATCCCTCCAGGGACTGAAGCTTTCTTT. Protein sequence: CIPPGTEAFF.

This clone was counted ten times or more. The V call is TRBV4-3, the J call TRBJ2-6; D remains unclear. CDR1 is LGHNA and CDR2 is YSLEER in the germline V gene. CDR3 length: 16 residues. Trimming took 1 base from V and 4 from J, leaving 11 bases between them. The CDR3 DNA sequence: TGCGCCAGCAGCCAAGGATCTGGGCTCGGGGCCAACGTCCTGACTTTC. Protein: CASSQGSGLGANVLTF.